This is a list of T cell receptor beta chains from one sample in a study of cytomegalovirus exposure and HLA in healthy donors. Using immunoSEQ multiplex PCR, the repertoire was profiled, and TCRdb retains in-frame clones only, with some absent. The data hold roughly 150,000 clones, with roughly 80% observed a single time. Sequencing was done on a sample of PBMCs. Every receptor here comes from a female donor in good health and CMV-seronegative. CDR3s include the opening cysteine and the closing phenylalanine or tryptophan. A D gene is named only where the DNA matches it firmly. Rows may omit the clone size; those that give it use once, few, many or a size class.

clone size	V gene	J gene	D gene	CDR3 protein	CDR3 DNA
-	TRBV28	TRBJ2-5	TRBD1	CASSRQGGLAETQYF	TGTGCCAGCAGTCGACAGGGGGGGCTAGCAGAGACCCAGTACTTC
-	TRBV29-1	TRBJ1-4	-	CSVEEDKHREKLFF	TGCAGCGTTGAAGAAGACAAGCATCGGGAAAAACTGTTTTTT
-	TRBV7-8	TRBJ2-2	-	CASSLQGLGELFF	TGTGCCAGCAGCTTACAGGGGCTCGGGGAGCTGTTTTTT
-	TRBV9	TRBJ2-5	-	CASSLFQETQYF	TGTGCCAGCAGCCTTTTCCAAGAGACCCAGTACTTC
-	TRBV15	TRBJ2-3	-	CATSRGTGLDTQYF	TGTGCCACCAGCAGAGGTACAGGGTTAGATACGCAGTATTTT
once	TRBV5-1	TRBJ2-7	TRBD2	CASSKREGLNYEQYF	TGCGCCAGCAGCAAACGGGAGGGCCTAAACTACGAGCAGTACTTC
-	TRBV18	TRBJ1-5	TRBD1	CASSPKQGQPQHF	TGTGCCAGCTCACCAAAACAGGGGCAGCCCCAGCATTTT
-	TRBV6-1	TRBJ2-7	-	CASSKPPPGDYEQYF	TGTGCCAGCAGTAAACCTCCCCCCGGGGACTACGAGCAGTACTTC
-	TRBV6-4	TRBJ1-2	-	CASSPGPGEGYGYTF	TGTGCCAGCAGTCCCGGACCTGGAGAGGGCTATGGCTACACCTTC
few	TRBV5-1	TRBJ1-2	TRBD1	CASSVEPQGAFTF	TGCGCCAGCAGCGTTGAGCCCCAGGGGGCATTCACCTTC
-	TRBV5-6	TRBJ2-1	TRBD2	CASSPPDGTSLYNEQFF	TGTGCCAGCAGCCCACCGGATGGGACTAGCCTGTACAATGAGCAGTTCTTC
once	TRBV6-6	TRBJ1-1	-	CASSPRGGDTEAFF	TGTGCCAGCAGTCCCAGGGGAGGGGACACTGAAGCTTTCTTT
-	TRBV28	TRBJ1-5	TRBD1	CASSFYRGGQPQHF	TGTGCCAGCAGTTTTTACAGGGGCGGTCAGCCCCAGCATTTT
-	TRBV18	TRBJ1-1	-	CASSPPGTWDTEAFF	TGTGCCAGCTCACCACCGGGCACTTGGGACACTGAAGCTTTCTTT
-	TRBV13	TRBJ2-3	TRBD2	CASSLTSAPTDTQYF	TGTGCCAGCAGCCTGACTAGCGCCCCCACAGATACGCAGTATTTT
-	TRBV27	TRBJ1-5	TRBD1	CASSLTGNNQPQHF	TGTGCCAGCAGTCTGACAGGGAACAATCAGCCCCAGCATTTT
-	TRBV27	TRBJ1-2	TRBD1	CATRDRGDYGYTF	TGTGCCACCCGGGACAGGGGAGACTATGGCTACACCTTC
-	TRBV12-5	TRBJ2-2	TRBD1	CASGDRGAGELFF	TGTGCTAGTGGTGACAGGGGTGCCGGGGAGCTGTTTTTT
-	TRBV25-1	TRBJ1-2	TRBD1	CASSLAGGSYGYTF	TGTGCCAGCAGCCTCGCAGGGGGTTCATATGGCTACACCTTC
-	TRBV29-1	TRBJ2-3	TRBD2	CSVETSGRASSTDTQYF	TGCAGCGTCGAAACTAGCGGGAGGGCCTCTAGCACAGATACGCAGTATTTT
-	TRBV11-2	TRBJ1-5	-	CASSLNRAQPQHF	TGTGCCAGCAGCTTAAACAGGGCTCAGCCCCAGCATTTT
-	TRBV21-1	TRBJ2-7	-	CASSKAGLAAPSYEQYF	TGTGCCAGCAGCAAAGCGGGACTAGCGGCCCCATCCTACGAGCAGTACTTC
-	TRBV5-1	TRBJ2-2	TRBD2	CASSYGTTLTGELFF	TGCGCCAGCAGCTACGGGACTACCCTTACCGGGGAGCTGTTTTTT
few	TRBV6-4	TRBJ1-1	-	CASSLEENTEAFF	TGTGCCAGCAGCTTAGAAGAGAACACTGAAGCTTTCTTT
-	TRBV29-1	TRBJ2-7	-	CSVGGVEQYF	TGCAGCGTTGGAGGCGTGGAGCAGTACTTC
-	TRBV2	TRBJ1-2	-	CASSGGSVNYGYTF	TGTGCCAGCAGTGGTGGCAGCGTCAACTATGGCTACACCTTC
-	TRBV5-8	TRBJ2-7	TRBD1	CASSIHPGQGSYEQYF	TGTGCCAGCAGTATCCACCCAGGACAGGGTTCCTACGAGCAGTACTTC
-	TRBV6-6	TRBJ2-1	TRBD1	CASSYPTGDNEQFF	TGTGCCAGCAGTTACCCAACAGGGGACAATGAGCAGTTCTTC
-	TRBV30	TRBJ2-1	-	CAWSVHRENEQFF	TGTGCCTGGAGTGTACACAGGGAAAATGAGCAGTTCTTC
once	TRBV25-1	TRBJ2-1	-	CATARDTYNEQFF	TGTGCCACCGCTAGGGACACTTACAATGAGCAGTTCTTC
-	TRBV2	TRBJ2-7	TRBD2	CASSERLLAGSYEQYF	TGTGCCAGCAGTGAAAGATTACTAGCGGGCTCCTACGAGCAGTACTTC
-	TRBV4-2	TRBJ2-3	TRBD2	CASTPGLALSTDTQYF	TGTGCCAGCACCCCGGGACTAGCGCTTAGCACAGATACGCAGTATTTT
-	TRBV5-1	TRBJ2-1	TRBD1	CASSSDRNEQFF	TGCGCCAGCAGCTCGGACAGGAATGAGCAGTTCTTC
-	TRBV5-1	TRBJ2-3	-	CASSPRFTGGTDTQYF	TGCGCCAGCAGTCCCCGGTTCACAGGTGGCACAGATACGCAGTATTTT
-	TRBV11-2	TRBJ2-7	-	CASTPGTLLDYEQYF	TGTGCCAGCACTCCGGGGACACTCCTCGACTACGAGCAGTACTTC
once	TRBV27	TRBJ2-1	-	CASSAGSLNEQFF	TGTGCCAGCAGTGCAGGGTCTCTCAATGAGCAGTTCTTC
-	TRBV5-1	TRBJ2-2	TRBD1	CASSADRAGELFF	TGCGCCAGCAGCGCGGACAGGGCCGGGGAGCTGTTTTTT
-	TRBV10-3	TRBJ1-2	-	CAIRAGGYGYTF	TGTGCCATCAGGGCGGGGGGCTATGGCTACACCTTC
-	TRBV7-9	TRBJ2-3	TRBD1	CASSRQGDTADTQYF	TGTGCCAGCAGCAGACAGGGGGATACGGCAGATACGCAGTATTTT
-	TRBV6-1	TRBJ2-3	-	CASNSGGGTQYF	TGTGCCAGCAATTCTGGAGGCGGTACGCAGTATTTT
-	TRBV2	TRBJ2-2	TRBD2	CASRRLAVNTGELFF	TGTGCCAGCAGACGACTAGCGGTTAACACCGGGGAGCTGTTTTTT
few	TRBV29-1	TRBJ1-1	-	CSVEDHASRAFF	TGCAGCGTTGAAGATCACGCCAGCAGGGCTTTCTTT
-	TRBV5-1	TRBJ2-2	TRBD2	CAILGTSGRSNTGELFF	TGCGCCATCCTTGGGACTAGCGGGAGGTCCAACACCGGGGAGCTGTTTTTT
-	TRBV5-6	TRBJ2-7	TRBD1	CASSLGQGAAEQYF	TGTGCCAGCAGCTTAGGACAGGGGGCTGCCGAGCAGTACTTC
-	TRBV10-3	TRBJ2-7	-	CAISERRGPSYEQYF	TGTGCCATCAGTGAGAGAAGGGGCCCGTCCTACGAGCAGTACTTC
-	TRBV28	TRBJ2-7	TRBD2	CASSPGLAGVAYEQYF	TGTGCCAGCAGTCCCGGACTAGCGGGAGTCGCCTACGAGCAGTACTTC
-	TRBV28	TRBJ1-1	-	CASISGDKAENTEAFF	TGTGCCAGCATTTCCGGGGACAAGGCCGAGAACACTGAAGCTTTCTTT
-	TRBV5-1	TRBJ2-1	TRBD1	CASSLAWDRGSEQFF	TGCGCCAGCAGCTTGGCTTGGGACAGGGGGAGTGAGCAGTTCTTC
-	TRBV29-1	TRBJ1-2	TRBD1	CSVEGTGADYGYTF	TGCAGCGTTGAGGGGACAGGGGCCGACTATGGCTACACCTTC
-	TRBV2	TRBJ2-7	TRBD2	CASAHPGAGAADYEQYF	TGTGCCAGCGCACACCCCGGGGCGGGAGCCGCCGACTACGAGCAGTACTTC
-	TRBV28	TRBJ2-1	-	CASSLQGFEQFF	TGTGCCAGCAGTTTACAGGGGTTTGAGCAGTTCTTC
-	TRBV28	TRBJ1-1	TRBD1	CASSFSGGANTEAFF	TGTGCCAGCAGTTTTTCAGGGGGCGCAAACACTGAAGCTTTCTTT
-	TRBV27	TRBJ2-6	-	CASSSGSGANVLTF	TGTGCCAGCAGTTCGGGGTCTGGGGCCAACGTCCTGACTTTC
-	TRBV5-6	TRBJ2-7	-	CASSLSPQGYYEQYF	TGTGCCAGCAGCTTGTCACCCCAGGGATACTACGAGCAGTACTTC
-	TRBV14	TRBJ2-5	-	CASSQGLQETQYF	TGTGCCAGCAGCCAGGGACTGCAAGAGACCCAGTACTTC